This TCR beta chain was obtained from a study of OX40 agonist ivuxolimab in advanced cancers. This clone was recorded a few times. Germline loops: CDR1 MNHNS, CDR2 SASEGT. CDR3 length: 14 residues. V lost 8 bases and J lost 0, with 11 bases in between. TCRdb's table, derived via immunoSEQ multiplex PCR, lists solely in-frame clones and lacks some. Seen here are about 100,000 clones, around 90% observed once, and the top ten hold under 0.65%. The sequencing here drew on CD4+ or CD8+ T cells sorted from blood, taken in a trial of the OX40 agonist ivuxolimab. The TCR comes from an adult with an advanced solid tumor such as melanoma, head and neck, liver or kidney cancer. The rearrangement links TRBV6-1 to TRBJ1-3; D uncertain. The CDR3 loop reads CASRAQLSGNTIYF. The CDR3, as DNA: TGTGCCAGCCGCGCACAACTCTCTGGAAACACCATATATTTT.